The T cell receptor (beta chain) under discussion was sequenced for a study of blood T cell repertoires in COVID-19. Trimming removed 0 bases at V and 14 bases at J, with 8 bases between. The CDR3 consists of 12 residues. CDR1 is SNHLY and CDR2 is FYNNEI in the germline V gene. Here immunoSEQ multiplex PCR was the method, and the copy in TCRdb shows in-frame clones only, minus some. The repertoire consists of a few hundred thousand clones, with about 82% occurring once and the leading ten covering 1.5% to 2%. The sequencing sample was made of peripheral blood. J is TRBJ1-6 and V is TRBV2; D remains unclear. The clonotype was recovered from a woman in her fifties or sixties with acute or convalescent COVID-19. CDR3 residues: CASSEAGRTLHF. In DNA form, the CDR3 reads TGTGCCAGCAGTGAAGCGGGCAGGACCCTCCACTTT.